Presented here are 30 T cell receptor beta chains from one specimen sequenced in a study of blood T cell repertoires in COVID-19. Sequenced by immunoSEQ multiplex PCR; TCRdb stores in-frame clones only, minus some. The top ten hold roughly 4.5% of the sample, which has about 140,000 clones, more than 75% seen once. Sequenced input: peripheral blood. These receptor sequences come from a human donor in a cohort sampled during active COVID-19.

The J gene is TRBJ1-4, the V gene TRBV25-1, with unresolved D. Trimming took 3 bases from V and 8 from J, leaving 19 bases between them. Germline V lookup: CDR1 MGHDK, CDR2 SYGVNS. CDR3 length equals 16 residues. In DNA, the CDR3 is TGTGCCAGCAGTGACTGGCAGCCCTCTATGCGGGAAAAACTGTTTTTT. Its translation is CASSDWQPSMREKLFF.

The rearrangement links TRBV5-4 to TRBJ2-5, with no clear D. Germline V gives CDR1 SGHNT, CDR2 YYREEE (reference sequence). There are 11 residues in the CDR3. V lost 3 bases to trimming and J lost 2 bases, with 2 bases between them. The CDR3 nucleotides read TGTGCCAGCAGCTCACAAGAGACCCAGTACTTC. Amino acids: CASSSQETQYF.

The chain employs TRBV6-1 and TRBJ2-7; the match to TRBD1 covers 8 bases. The CDR3 is 15 amino acids. With 2 bases clipped from V and 1 base from J, the junction kept 4 bases outside the gene matches. Germline-derived CDR1 and CDR2 are MNHNS and SASEGT. The CDR3 protein is CASSEFGTGSYEQYV. CDR3 DNA: TGTGCCAGCAGTGAATTCGGGACAGGTTCCTACGAGCAGTACGTC.

This CDR3 reads CASSLMGGSTDTQYF. DNA of the CDR3: TGTGCCAGCAGCTTAATGGGAGGCAGCACAGATACGCAGTATTTT. The chain employs TRBV7-3 and TRBJ2-3; D is perhaps TRBD2 (6 bases). V lost 1 base to trimming and J lost 0 bases, with 8 bases between them. This CDR3 contains 15 residues. Germline loops: CDR1 SGHTA, CDR2 FQGTGA.

CDR3 nucleotide sequence: TGTGCCAGCAGCCTCTCCCCAGGCTCCTATAATTCACCCCTCCACTTT. This gives the protein CASSLSPGSYNSPLHF. J is TRBJ1-6 and V is TRBV7-2, with no clear D. V was clipped by 5 bases and J by 0 bases, with 11 bases between them. From germline, CDR1 is SGHTA and CDR2 FQGNSA. The CDR3 totals 16 residues.

This clone showed up just a few times. This sequence joins TRBV7-8 and TRBJ2-7; D perhaps matches TRBD2 (6 bases). This CDR3 is built from 14 residues. Germline V CDR1 and CDR2: SGHVS, FQNEAQ. V was trimmed by 3 bases and J by 2 bases, leaving 11 bases between them. The CDR3 bases are TGTGCCAGCAGCTTGGGCGGGATGACCTACGAGCAGTACGTC. This codes for CASSLGGMTYEQYV.

The gene calls are TRBV5-6 and TRBJ2-1, with 11 bases matching TRBD2. Germline lookup yields CDR1 SGHDT and CDR2 YYEEEE. The ends lost 1 base at V and 9 bases at J; junction bases unmatched: 9. The CDR3 runs 16 residues. The CDR3 reads CASSLTASGRSLEQFF. In DNA form, the CDR3 reads TGTGCCAGCAGCTTGACGGCTAGCGGGAGGTCACTTGAGCAGTTCTTC.

V gene TRBV30 combines with J gene TRBJ2-1, with 9 positions matching TRBD2. Trimming removed 4 bases from V and 3 bases from J; junction bases left unmatched: 1. The germline CDR1 and CDR2 sequences are GTSNPN and SVGIG (reference sequence). This CDR3 comprises 13 residues. The CDR3: CAWTSGVYNEQFF. CDR3 nucleotide sequence: TGTGCCTGGACTAGCGGGGTCTACAATGAGCAGTTCTTC.

V is TRBV5-8 and J is TRBJ2-7; 7 bases agree with TRBD1. Germline lookup yields CDR1 SGHTS and CDR2 YDEGEE. This CDR3 is 13 amino acids long. V lost 4 bases to trimming and J lost 5 bases; unmatched junction nucleotides: 6. CDR3 DNA: TGTGCCAGCAGCGGAGCCGGGACAGACGAGCAGTACGTC. As protein: CASSGAGTDEQYV.

This chain links TRBV6-4 with TRBJ1-2; D call uncertain. Germline V CDR1 and CDR2: MRHNA, SNTAGT. Trimming cost V 0 bases and J 5 bases, with 16 bases left between them. The length of the CDR3 is 16 residues. The CDR3 here is CASSDSSQATKYGYTF. The CDR3 DNA follows: TGTGCCAGCAGTGACTCGAGTCAGGCAACGAAATATGGCTACACCTTC.

The rearrangement joins TRBV3-1 (or the pseudogene TRBV3-2) to TRBJ1-1; D gene unclear. Trimming removed 2 bases from V and 7 bases from J, with 14 bases in between. CDR3 length: 14 residues. Germline CDR1 LGHDT, CDR2 YNNKEL (reference sequence). In DNA form, the CDR3 reads TGTGCCAGCAGCCAAAACAGAGCTACCCATGAAGCTTTCTTT. It codes for CASSQNRATHEAFF.

This clone was detected only once. V usage is TRBV23-1 and J usage is TRBJ2-3, with TRBD2 matching 8 bases. TRBV23-1 is annotated as an ORF whose role is uncertain. This CDR3 comprises 21 residues. Trimming took 1 base from V and 1 from J; bases not matched to a gene: 19. The CDR3 DNA follows: TGCGCCAGCAGTCAATTACGGACTAGCAGAACCAATACGTATGGCACAGATACGCAGTATTTT. Its protein is CASSQLRTSRTNTYGTDTQYF.

The chain links TRBV6-2 or TRBV6-3 to TRBJ2-5; 7 bases map to TRBD1. The junction had 3 bases not matched to a gene; V was cut back by 5 bases and J by 3 bases. There are 13 residues in the CDR3. In germline, CDR1 is MNHEY, CDR2 SVGEGT. CDR3 sequence (DNA): TGTGCCAGCAGTCTCGACAGGGAAGAGACCCAGTACTTC. This sequence encodes CASSLDREETQYF.

This chain joins TRBV6-5 and TRBJ2-7; 10 bases align to TRBD1. After removal of 0 bases from V and 3 bases from J, the junction contained 2 bases not matched to a gene. The germline V gene has CDR1 MNHEY and CDR2 SVGAGI. The CDR3 has 15 residues. This CDR3 is CASSYSTGGGYEQYF. In nucleotides, the CDR3 is TGTGCCAGCAGTTACTCGACAGGGGGCGGCTACGAGCAGTACTTC.

The rearrangement uses TRBV5-6 and TRBJ2-1; 9 nucleotides line up with TRBD1. The V gene end was trimmed by 3 bases and the J gene end by 2 bases; junction bases not matched to a gene: 6. CDR1 is SGHDT and CDR2 is YYEEEE in the germline V gene. The CDR3 consists of 16 residues. The CDR3 DNA sequence: TGTGCCAGCAGCTCGGGAACAGGGGGCCCCTACAATGAGCAGTTCTTC. Its protein product is CASSSGTGGPYNEQFF.

This clone has just one count. V gene TRBV14 combines with J gene TRBJ2-5; 7 nucleotides align to TRBD2. CDR3 size: 15 residues. Germline assignment: CDR1 SGHDN and CDR2 FVKESK. V lost 3 bases and J lost 2; bases outside the gene matches: 6. The CDR3 coding sequence is TGTGCCAGCAGCCAGGGAGGGACTGAACAAGAGACCCAGTACTTC. As protein: CASSQGGTEQETQYF. Variable domain in full (rest from reference TRBV14 and TRBJ2-5): EAGVTQFPSHSVIEKGQTVTLRCDPISGHDNLYWYRRVMGKEIKFLLHFVKESKQDESGMPNNRFLAERTGGTYSTLKVQPAELEDSGVYFCASSQGGTEQETQYFGPGTRLLVL.

This rearrangement joins TRBV19 to TRBJ1-4; possibly TRBD1 for D (6 bases). The ends were cut back, 4 bases at V and 3 bases at J, with 15 bases in the middle. The CDR3 length is 16 residues. Germline V gene sequence: CDR1 LNHDA, CDR2 SQIVND (reference sequence). The CDR3 loop reads CASSTTGFGPNEKLFF. DNA of the CDR3: TGTGCCAGTAGTACAACAGGGTTTGGCCCTAATGAAAAACTGTTTTTT.

This sequence joins TRBV29-1 and TRBJ2-3, with 14 bases aligning to TRBD2. Germline CDR1 is SQVTM and CDR2 is ANQGSEA. The CDR3 runs to 15 residues. CDR3 in amino acids: CTITGTSGGTDTQYF. The CDR3 DNA reads as TGCACGATAACCGGGACTAGCGGGGGAACAGATACGCAGTATTTT.

The rearrangement links TRBV5-1 to TRBJ1-2, with 8 positions matching TRBD1. The CDR3 extends over 13 amino acids. The V gene end was trimmed by 6 bases and the J gene end by 3 bases; junction bases not matched to a gene: 4. Germline V gives CDR1 SGHRS, CDR2 YFSETQ. The CDR3 nucleotides read TGCGCCAGCAACCCGGACAGGGACTATGGCTACACCTTC. This translates into CASNPDRDYGYTF.

The chain recombines TRBV10-1 with TRBJ1-5, with no clear D. Between the trimmed V and J ends, which lost 4 bases and 6 bases, there was a span of 13 bases. Germline V gives CDR1 WNHNN, CDR2 SYGVQD (reference sequence). The CDR3 sequence is 14 residues long. CDR3 amino acids: CASSANELVQPQHF. CDR3 bases: TGCGCCAGCAGTGCGAATGAGTTGGTTCAGCCCCAGCATTTT.

This clone was seen only once. This chain connects TRBV28 to TRBJ1-5; D may be TRBD1 (5 bases). The germline CDR1 and CDR2 sequences are MDHEN and SYDVKM. The CDR3 has 12 amino acids. Trimming removed 6 bases at V and 7 bases at J, with 10 bases between. Here the CDR3 reads CASRPGGQPQHF. CDR3 coding DNA: TGTGCCAGCAGACCCGGGGGGCAGCCCCAGCATTTT.

V and J are TRBV6-6 and TRBJ1-2; TRBD1 might be the D (6 bases). There are 13 residues in the CDR3. Germline loops: CDR1 MNHNY, CDR2 SVGAGI (reference sequence). Trimming took 2 bases from V and 2 from J, leaving 6 bases between them. The CDR3 is CASSYDRNYGYTF. The CDR3 region has the DNA TGTGCCAGCAGTTACGACAGGAACTATGGCTACACCTTC.

V and J are TRBV9 and TRBJ2-3, with 7 bases matching TRBD2. This CDR3 contains 17 residues. V dropped 3 bases and J dropped 2; count of bases not matched to a gene: 12. Germline V gene lookup returns CDR1 SGDLS and CDR2 YYNGEE. The CDR3 bases are TGTGCCAGCAGCGAGAGTCCTAGACTAGCCTCCACAGATACGCAGTATTTT. Its translation is CASSESPRLASTDTQYF.

This clone has just a few counts. The genes are TRBV30 and TRBJ2-2, with a possible D match to TRBD1 (7 bases). V shed 2 bases and J shed 3 bases, with 13 bases lying between them. Looked up from germline, CDR1 is GTSNPN and CDR2 is SVGIG (reference sequence). The CDR3 has 15 amino acids. CDR3: CAWSRQGGHTGELFF. CDR3 DNA sequence: TGTGCCTGGAGTCGCCAGGGGGGCCACACCGGGGAGCTGTTTTTT. Combining the CDR3 with reference TRBV30 and TRBJ2-2 gives the whole variable domain SQTIHQWPATLVQPVGSPLSLECTVEGTSNPNLYWYRQAAGRGLQLLFYSVGIGQISSEVPQNLSASRPQDRQFILSSKKLLLSDSGFYLCAWSRQGGHTGELFFGEGSRLTVL.

This clone was detected only once. V usage is TRBV6-5 and J usage is TRBJ2-2; TRBD2 is a possible D gene (7 bases). Deletions cut 6 bases from V and 7 bases from J, with 15 bases between. This CDR3 contains 14 residues. In germline, CDR1 is MNHEY, CDR2 SVGAGI. CDR3 DNA: TGTGCCAGCAGGGAGGGGGGGGCGAACGGGGAGCTGTTTTTT. Its protein product is CASREGGANGELFF.

The chain employs TRBV7-9 and TRBJ2-7; D may be TRBD1 (7 bases). With 4 bases removed from V and 6 bases from J, the gap between germline ends came to 16 bases. This CDR3 comprises 14 residues. Germline lookup yields CDR1 SEHNR and CDR2 FQNEAQ (reference sequence). The CDR3 coding sequence is TGTGCCAGCAGCTCAGGGGGGCTTGGGCGCGAGCAGTACTTC. Translated: CASSSGGLGREQYF.

This clone was observed once. This chain connects TRBV2 to TRBJ2-3, with TRBD2 matching 13 bases. Germline CDR1 reads SNHLY; CDR2 reads FYNNEI. Trimming cost V 5 bases and J 2 bases; bases outside gene matches: 4. This CDR3 contains 16 residues. CDR3 in amino acids: CASSSGLAGPTDTQYF. Here the CDR3 DNA reads TGTGCCAGCAGTTCGGGACTAGCGGGACCCACAGATACGCAGTATTTT. Combining the CDR3 with reference TRBV2 and TRBJ2-3 gives the whole variable domain EPEVTQTPSHQVTQMGQEVILRCVPISNHLYFYWYRQILGQKVEFLVSFYNNEISEKSEIFDDQFSVERPDGSNFTLKIRSTKLEDSAMYFCASSSGLAGPTDTQYFGPGTRLTVL.

The chain carries TRBV28 and TRBJ1-6; TRBD1 aligns across 7 bases. Trimming cost V 8 bases and J 10 bases; bases outside gene matches: 11. CDR1 MDHEN and CDR2 SYDVKM come from the germline V gene. The CDR3 runs to 14 residues. The CDR3 nucleotides are TGTGCCAGCGGGAACGGACAGGCGCTCTCACCCCTCCACTTT. Translation gives CASGNGQALSPLHF.

This clone was counted between two and nine times. The chain has TRBV10-3 and TRBJ2-6; 8 positions match TRBD1. There are 20 residues in the CDR3. From germline, CDR1 is ENHRY and CDR2 SYGVKD. V shed 6 bases and J 2 bases; nucleotides not matched to a gene: 18. In nucleotides, the CDR3 is TGTGCCATCAGCCCGATCGGACAGGGAGTTAGTGATACTGGGGCCAACGTCCTGACTTTC. It codes for CAISPIGQGVSDTGANVLTF.

The chain employs TRBV29-1 and TRBJ2-1; D is unclear. V dropped 4 bases and J dropped 0 bases, with 7 bases sitting between them. The CDR3 is 13 residues long. The germline V gene has CDR1 SQVTM and CDR2 ANQGSEA. CDR3 bases: TGCAGCGTTGCTCCTCGCTCCTACAATGAGCAGTTCTTC. Translating it yields CSVAPRSYNEQFF.